A selection of T cell receptor beta chains follows, all from one sample in a study of cytomegalovirus exposure and HLA in healthy donors. TCRdb's copy holds only in-frame clones and misses some; the assay was immunoSEQ multiplex PCR. The sample has 120,000 to 150,000 clones; roughly two thirds are singletons. Sequencing was carried out using PBMCs. The receptors come from a male donor in good health and CMV-seronegative. Both conserved end residues are part of each CDR3. A D gene is named only where the DNA matches it firmly. Not every row has a clone size; where given, it reads once, few, many or a size class.

clone_size d_call j_call v_call cdr3_aa cdr3_nt
few - TRBJ1-2 TRBV11-2 CASSLVGGVLYGYTF TGTGCCAGCAGCCTCGTGGGGGGGGTTCTCTATGGCTACACCTTC
- TRBD1 TRBJ1-2 TRBV7-6 CASSLRQGGYGYTF TGTGCCAGCAGCTTGCGACAGGGAGGCTATGGCTACACCTTC
- TRBD1 TRBJ1-2 TRBV28 CASSPAGGQGLTFYGYTF TGTGCCAGCAGCCCCGCCGGGGGACAGGGGCTCACTTTCTATGGCTACACCTTC
- TRBD1 TRBJ1-2 TRBV6-1 CASRPPGQDYGYTF TGTGCCAGCAGACCCCCGGGACAGGACTATGGCTACACCTTC
- - TRBJ2-7 TRBV6-5 CASSYSNSWSIYEQYF TGTGCCAGCAGTTACTCGAACTCGTGGTCTATCTACGAGCAGTACTTC
- - TRBJ1-6 TRBV7-8 CASSLDGNSPLHF TGTGCCAGCAGCTTAGATGGCAATTCACCCCTCCACTTT
few TRBD1 TRBJ2-5 TRBV5-4 CASSPGQHQETQYF TGTGCCAGCAGCCCGGGACAGCACCAAGAGACCCAGTACTTC
- TRBD2 TRBJ2-3 TRBV6-5 CASSRVGGGTDTQYF TGTGCCAGCAGCCGTGTCGGGGGGGGCACAGATACGCAGTATTTT
- - TRBJ1-5 TRBV6-1 CASRWPGDYPMAF TGTGCCAGCAGATGGCCCGGGGACTACCCTATGGCTTTT
- TRBD1 TRBJ2-7 TRBV5-1 CASAGGSYEQYF TGCGCCAGCGCAGGGGGATCGTACGAGCAGTACTTC
- TRBD2 TRBJ2-3 TRBV19 CASSIGWRLAGGPETDTQYF TGTGCCAGTAGTATAGGTTGGAGACTAGCGGGGGGGCCCGAGACAGATACGCAGTATTTT
few TRBD2 TRBJ2-5 TRBV5-1 CASSRLADQETQYF TGCGCCAGCAGCCGACTAGCGGACCAAGAGACCCAGTACTTC
- - TRBJ2-7 TRBV5-1 CASSPSWSPSYEQYF TGCGCCAGCAGCCCCAGTTGGTCCCCCTCCTACGAGCAGTACTTC
- TRBD2 TRBJ2-5 TRBV7-6 CASSSGLAGWETQYF TGTGCCAGCAGCTCAGGACTAGCGGGGTGGGAGACCCAGTACTTC
- TRBD1 TRBJ2-7 TRBV5-4 CASSLRGQGAYEQYF TGTGCCAGCAGCTTGAGAGGACAGGGGGCTTACGAGCAGTACTTC
few - TRBJ1-2 TRBV2 CASSESGKSNYGYTF TGTGCCAGCAGTGAAAGCGGGAAGAGTAACTATGGCTACACCTTC
- TRBD2 TRBJ2-1 TRBV7-3 CASSPRGGPHNEQFF TGTGCCAGCAGCCCGCGGGGGGGCCCCCACAATGAGCAGTTCTTC
- - TRBJ2-1 TRBV7-3 CASSLKEGAQFF TGTGCCAGCAGCTTAAAAGAGGGTGCGCAGTTCTTC
few TRBD2 TRBJ2-3 TRBV10-2 CASSPPWVAGDTDTQYF TGCGCCAGCAGCCCACCGTGGGTAGCGGGGGACACAGATACGCAGTATTTT
- TRBD1 TRBJ2-7 TRBV5-4 CASSLRQGRNEQYF TGTGCCAGCAGCTTACGACAGGGACGGAACGAGCAGTACTTC
- TRBD1 TRBJ2-7 TRBV28 CASSLPGQGYEQYF TGTGCCAGCAGTTTGCCGGGACAGGGCTACGAGCAGTACTTC
- TRBD2 TRBJ2-5 TRBV7-2 CASRRGGDQETQYF TGTGCCAGCAGACGGGGGGGAGACCAAGAGACCCAGTACTTC